The 26 T cell receptor beta chains given below trace back to one sample, sequenced in a study of HIV-infected children after antiretroviral therapy interruption. The treatment was: PENTA 11 planned treatment interruption arm or continuous ART arm. The TCR library was built from RNA with a 3' RACE protocol and unique molecular identifiers. TCRdb called the 3' RACE reads again in MiXCR, with one record for every CDR3 protein. Among about 46,000 distinct CDR3 sequences listed, around 4.7% were seen once. The starting material was CD45RA+ CD4+ T cells from PBMCs, pooled from several time points, obtained from a donor given antiretroviral therapy, either interrupted or continuous. As for subset: naive CD4+ CD45RA+ CD45RO- T cells. Receptors originate from a pool of human donors with HIV.

This clonotype was seen many times. The gene calls are TRBV18 and TRBJ1-4; D gene uncertain. Trimming removed 3 bases at V and 5 bases at J, with 13 bases between. The CDR3 has 15 residues. The V gene's germline CDR1 is KGHSH and CDR2 LQKENI. The CDR3 sequence is CASSPEVLPNEKLFF. The DNA for the CDR3 is TGTGCCAGCTCACCGGAGGTCCTCCCCAATGAAAAACTGTTTTTT.

This clonotype was seen at least ten times. The chain uses TRBV18 and TRBJ1-4, with D tentatively TRBD1 (5 bases). Trimming pared 4 bases from V and 7 bases from J, leaving 10 bases between. Germline CDR1 KGHSH, CDR2 LQKENI. The CDR3 runs 13 residues. The CDR3 region has the DNA TGTGCCAGCTCACTTCGGGACGGTGAAAAACTGTTTTTT. This translates into CASSLRDGEKLFF.

This clonotype was seen ten or more times. The rearrangement joins TRBV15 to TRBJ1-2; D is perhaps TRBD1 (5 bases). The germline gives CDR1 LNHNV, CDR2 YYDKDF (reference sequence). This CDR3 has 18 amino acids. V lost 1 base and J lost 4, with 22 bases in between. CDR3 bases: TGTGCCACCAGCAGAGGCCCTGGACTCAACAGGCCCCTCTATGGCTACACCTTC. This sequence encodes CATSRGPGLNRPLYGYTF.

This clonotype appeared many times. The chain combines TRBV23-1 with TRBJ2-1; 8 nucleotides align to TRBD2. TRBV23-1 is reported as an ORF; its role is uncertain. Trimming at V came to 4 bases and at J to 5 bases, leaving 4 bases not matched to a gene. This CDR3 has 14 residues. CDR3 in amino acids: CASSLAGIDNEQFF. The CDR3 DNA is TGCGCCAGCAGTCTAGCGGGGATCGACAATGAGCAGTTCTTC.

This sequence joins TRBV11-2 and TRBJ2-7; the D gene is possibly TRBD2 (5 bases). The germline V and J ends were trimmed by 0 bases and 1 base, with 7 bases remaining between them. Germline V gives CDR1 SGHAT, CDR2 FQNNGV. The CDR3 covers 14 residues. The CDR3 here is CASSLEDFSYEQYF. Here the CDR3 DNA reads TGTGCCAGCAGCTTAGAGGACTTTTCCTACGAGCAGTACTTC.

Many counts were recorded for this clonotype. This chain joins TRBV7-2 and TRBJ2-7; the match to TRBD1 covers 7 bases. The CDR3 has 14 amino acids. Germline V gene lookup returns CDR1 SGHTA and CDR2 FQGNSA. The V gene end was trimmed by 1 base and the J gene end by 2 bases; junction bases not matched to a gene: 2. The CDR3 coding sequence is TGTGCCAGCAGCTTAGAAAGGGGGCCCTACGAGCAGTACTTC. Translating gives CASSLERGPYEQYF.

This clonotype was counted many times. CDR3 DNA sequence: TGCGCCAGCAGTCCGGGACAGGTAACAGATACGCAGTATTTT. Translated, it gives CASSPGQVTDTQYF. This sequence joins TRBV5-1 and TRBJ2-3, with 8 bases identical to TRBD1. Looked up from germline, CDR1 is SGHRS and CDR2 is YFSETQ. The CDR3 runs to 14 residues. Germline trimming cut 5 bases from V and 3 bases from J; bases unmatched to any gene: 5.

This clonotype was detected ten times or more. The rearrangement links TRBV12-3 or TRBV12-4 to TRBJ1-2, with 9 nucleotides matching TRBD1. CDR3 size: 13 residues. V lost 5 bases to trimming and J lost 6 bases; unmatched junction nucleotides: 4. DNA for the CDR3: TGTGCCAGCAGTGAGGGACAGGGTAATGGCTACACCTTC. It translates to CASSEGQGNGYTF.

This clonotype was found many times. CDR3 DNA sequence: TGTGCCAGCAGTACAGGACTAGCGGGGGCGACAGATACGCAGTATTTT. Protein sequence: CASSTGLAGATDTQYF. This chain joins TRBV12-3 or TRBV12-4 and TRBJ2-3, with 13 bases lining up with TRBD2. V was pared by 5 bases and J by 3 bases, with 5 bases of the junction left unmatched. The CDR3 is 16 residues long.

The CDR3 nucleotides read TGCGCCAGCAGTTGGGGGACTCCCAGGGGGGAGCTGTTTTTT. Amino acids: CASSWGTPRGELFF. The chain is built from TRBV5-1 and TRBJ2-2; maybe TRBD2 (6 bases). Germline CDR1 SGHRS, CDR2 YFSETQ. The ends were cut back, 5 bases at V and 8 bases at J, with 16 bases in the middle. The CDR3 sequence is 14 residues long.

This clonotype appeared many times. CDR3 DNA sequence: TGTGCCAGCAGCCCGTGGAGCCACCCTGGGGAGACCCAGTACTTC. This translates into CASSPWSHPGETQYF. The chain is built from TRBV7-2 and TRBJ2-5, with D unresolved. The length of the CDR3 is 15 residues. With 5 bases removed from V and 5 bases from J, the gap between germline ends came to 18 bases. CDR1 is SGHTA, CDR2 FQGNSA, per germline.

In this sample, this clonotype turned up many times. The chain is built from TRBV19 and TRBJ2-5; TRBD1 matches at 10 bases. CDR1 and CDR2 (germline): LNHDA, SQIVND (reference sequence). The CDR3 is made up of 15 amino acids. J lost 5 bases, V lost 3 bases, and 6 bases had no gene match. In nucleotides, the CDR3 is TGTGCCAGTAGTATCAGACAGGGGGCTAGGGAGACCCAGTACTTC. Amino acid sequence: CASSIRQGARETQYF.

This clonotype was recorded a few times. This chain links TRBV10-3 with TRBJ1-2; D remains unclear. Germline loops: CDR1 ENHRY, CDR2 SYGVKD. V was cut by 6 bases and J by 4 bases, with 12 bases left in between. The CDR3 length is 13 residues. Here the CDR3 reads CAIRQMGIYGYTF. DNA of the CDR3: TGTGCCATCAGACAAATGGGGATCTATGGCTACACCTTC.

This clonotype has ten or more counts. The rearrangement uses TRBV2 and TRBJ2-2, with 10 nucleotides matching TRBD1. Germline-derived CDR1 and CDR2 are SNHLY and FYNNEI. The CDR3 covers 14 residues. J lost 7 bases, V lost 10 bases, and 9 bases had no gene match. The CDR3 DNA reads as TGTGCCACCTCGGGACAGGGGTTCGGCGGGGAGCTGTTTTTT. Its translation: CATSGQGFGGELFF.

This clonotype was detected many times. V is TRBV28 and J is TRBJ1-2; D not resolved. The germline CDR1 and CDR2 sequences are MDHEN and SYDVKM. This CDR3 has 13 amino acids. The V end was cut by 3 bases, the J end by 4 bases, with 9 bases between. In DNA form, the CDR3 reads TGTGCCAGCAGTTTTCAGAGTTCCTATGGCTACACCTTC. As protein: CASSFQSSYGYTF.

This clonotype was observed a handful of times. This sequence joins TRBV6-5 and TRBJ2-3, with D maybe TRBD1 (6 bases). Trimming removed 10 bases from V and 2 bases from J, with 19 bases in between. Germline V gene data show CDR1 as MNHEY and CDR2 as SVGAGI. The CDR3 contains 15 residues. The CDR3 nucleotides are TGTGCCACACGTCGACAGGTAGATCACACAGATACGCAGTATTTT. It is translated as CATRRQVDHTDTQYF.

This clonotype has a count of ten or more. The rearrangement uses TRBV28 and TRBJ1-1; D unresolved. The germline V and J ends were trimmed by 4 bases and 0 bases, with 15 bases remaining between them. CDR1 is MDHEN and CDR2 is SYDVKM in the germline V gene. The CDR3 extends over 16 amino acids. Here the CDR3 reads CASSSRLRTVNTEAFF. Written as DNA, the CDR3 is TGTGCCAGCAGTTCCCGCCTTCGGACGGTGAACACTGAAGCTTTCTTT.

Many counts were recorded for this clonotype. The chain carries TRBV7-2 and TRBJ2-1, with 7 bases fitting TRBD2. Germline values: CDR1 SGHTA, CDR2 FQGNSA. CDR3 size: 15 residues. J was trimmed by 3 bases and V by 5 bases; bases with no gene match: 7. The CDR3 reads CASSVASGNYNEQFF. For the CDR3, the DNA is TGTGCCAGCAGCGTTGCGAGCGGGAACTACAATGAGCAGTTCTTC.

This clonotype has more than one count but fewer than ten. V gene TRBV5-1 combines with J gene TRBJ2-3; 7 bases align to TRBD2. Germline values: CDR1 SGHRS, CDR2 YFSETQ. This CDR3 spans 14 amino acids. The junction had 5 bases not matched to a gene; V was cut back by 3 bases and J by 4 bases. The CDR3 loop is CASSSPSGPDTQYF. DNA for the CDR3: TGCGCCAGCAGCTCACCTAGCGGCCCAGATACGCAGTATTTT.

This clonotype was counted ten times or more. This sequence joins TRBV12-3 or TRBV12-4 and TRBJ2-3, with D perhaps TRBD1 (6 bases). Between the trimmed V and J ends, which lost 5 bases and 4 bases, there was a span of 13 bases. The CDR3 is 14 residues long. The CDR3 coding sequence is TGTGCCAGCAGTCCCCCCCGGACAGCAGATACGCAGTATTTT. Amino acids: CASSPPRTADTQYF.

This clonotype appeared many times. J is TRBJ2-3 and V is TRBV2, with D possibly being TRBD1 (5 bases). The V gene's germline CDR1 is SNHLY and CDR2 FYNNEI. The CDR3 runs 15 residues. Deletions cut 9 bases from V and 1 base from J, with 17 bases between. CDR3 coding DNA: TGTGCCAGTACCCCGCAGGGTGTAGGCACAGATACGCAGTATTTT. This translates into CASTPQGVGTDTQYF.

This clonotype was detected a few times. The genes are TRBV19 and TRBJ1-5; D gene ambiguous. Trimming stripped 6 bases from V and 3 bases from J, with 9 bases between. CDR3 length: 13 amino acids. Per the germline V gene, CDR1 is LNHDA and CDR2 is SQIVND (reference sequence). The CDR3: CASSYSYNQPQHF. The CDR3 nucleotides are TGTGCCAGTAGCTACAGCTACAATCAGCCCCAGCATTTT.

This clonotype has at least ten counts. CDR3 DNA sequence: TGTGCCAGCAGCTTAAGTACGGGGGGGAACAATGAGCAGTTCTTC. This gives the protein CASSLSTGGNNEQFF. The rearrangement links TRBV7-2 to TRBJ2-1, with 8 bases that match TRBD2. J lost 5 bases, V lost 2 bases, and 5 bases had no gene match. This CDR3 has 15 residues. The germline V gene encodes CDR1 SGHTA and CDR2 FQGNSA. The variable domain in full, completed from reference TRBV7-2 and TRBJ2-1, reads GAGVSQSPSNKVTEKGKDVELRCDPISGHTALYWYRQSLGQGLEFLIYFQGNSAPDKSGLPSDRFSAERTGGSVSTLTIQRTQQEDSAVYLCASSLSTGGNNEQFFGPGTRLTVL.

This clonotype is deemed medium-sized. This chain links TRBV20-1 with TRBJ2-1; the match to TRBD2 covers 9 bases. The germline V gene encodes CDR1 DFQATT and CDR2 SNEGSKA (reference sequence). J was trimmed by 3 bases and V by 0 bases; bases with no gene match: 3. The CDR3 has 15 residues. CDR3 region: CSARDFSGSYNEQFF. CDR3 nucleotide sequence: TGCAGTGCTAGAGATTTTAGCGGGAGCTACAATGAGCAGTTCTTC.

The chain combines TRBV3-1 with TRBJ2-2, with D possibly TRBD2 on 6 matching bases. The CDR3 loop spans 16 amino acids. V was pared by 3 bases and J by 2 bases, with 13 bases between. Germline values: CDR1 LGHDT, CDR2 YNNKEL (reference sequence). The CDR3 coding sequence is TGTGCCAGCAGCCACTCCTTGCGGGACAACACCGGGGAGCTGTTTTTT. Amino acids: CASSHSLRDNTGELFF.

In its sample, this clonotype was seen many times. The chain couples TRBV11-3 to TRBJ2-3; 7 bases are shared with TRBD1. This CDR3 comprises 14 residues. The trim removed 3 bases at V and 2 bases at J, leaving 2 bases unmatched. The germline CDR1 and CDR2 sequences are SGHNT and YENEEA. CDR3: CASSFGTDTDTQYF. The CDR3 bases are TGTGCCAGCAGCTTTGGGACAGACACAGATACGCAGTATTTT.